These 5 T cell receptor beta chains originate from one sample sequenced in a study of beta chain features in type 1 diabetes. No antigens are known for them. Isolated RNA was reverse transcribed in full, so expressed TCRB transcripts were sequenced. Produced via immunoSEQ multiplex PCR; TCRdb's table is partial and in-frame only. The sample consists of 240,000 or so clones, about a fifth of them appearing once. Findings of the study overall: Within each of all four CD4+ subsets, Type 1 diabetes patients had TCRB CDR3s that were moderately but significantly shorter.

Sequencing used naive CD4+ T cells from blood. The receptors shown here come from a woman between 40 and 50 years old with type 1 diabetes.

In this sample, this clone turned up a few times. The CDR3 spells CASSPGLAGGPRSNEQFF. In DNA, the CDR3 is TGTGCCAGCTCACCGGGGCTAGCGGGAGGGCCGCGCTCAAATGAGCAGTTCTTC. V and J are TRBV18 and TRBJ2-1; 12 positions agree with TRBD2. Germline trimming cut 3 bases from V and 7 bases from J; bases unmatched to any gene: 13. Germline CDR1 reads KGHSH; CDR2 reads LQKENI. The CDR3 is 18 residues long. Full variable domain (rest looked up from reference TRBV18 and TRBJ2-1): NAGVMQNPRHLVRRRGQEARLRCSPMKGHSHVYWYRQLPEEGLKFMVYLQKENIIDESGMPKERFSAEFPKEGPSILRIQQVVRGDSAAYFCASSPGLAGGPRSNEQFFGPGTRLTVL.

This clone was picked up a small number of times. V usage is TRBV6-5 and J usage is TRBJ2-1; 9 nucleotides align to TRBD2. J gave up 7 bases and V 4 bases, and 5 bases lay outside the gene matches. Germline lookup yields CDR1 MNHEY and CDR2 SVGAGI. The CDR3 runs to 14 residues. The CDR3 region is CASSFGLAKNEQFF. CDR3 bases: TGTGCCAGCAGTTTCGGACTAGCGAAAAATGAGCAGTTCTTC.

This sequence joins TRBV28 and TRBJ2-5; TRBD2 might be the D (6 bases). V was cut by 6 bases and J by 0 bases, with 17 bases left in between. The CDR3 consists of 16 residues. Germline V gene lookup returns CDR1 MDHEN and CDR2 SYDVKM. CDR3 loop: CASREGGTPNQETQYF. The CDR3 DNA reads as TGTGCCAGCAGGGAGGGCGGGACCCCGAACCAAGAGACCCAGTACTTC.

This chain uses TRBV7-2 with TRBJ2-5; unclear D gene. This CDR3 spans 14 amino acids. Germline lookup yields CDR1 SGHTA and CDR2 FQGNSA. Trimming took 5 bases from V and 4 from J, leaving 14 bases between them. The chain's CDR3 is CASSQGSGRETQYF. CDR3 bases: TGTGCCAGCAGCCAAGGTTCGGGTCGAGAGACCCAGTACTTC. Together with reference TRBV7-2 and TRBJ2-5, the CDR3 gives the full variable domain: GAGVSQSPSNKVTEKGKDVELRCDPISGHTALYWYRQSLGQGLEFLIYFQGNSAPDKSGLPSDRFSAERTGGSVSTLTIQRTQQEDSAVYLCASSQGSGRETQYFGPGTRLLVL.

CDR3 protein: CASSPGTSGTETQYF. The DNA of the CDR3 is TGTGCCAGTAGTCCGGGGACTAGCGGGACAGAGACCCAGTACTTC. The chain carries TRBV19 and TRBJ2-5, with 13 nucleotides matching TRBD2. The germline gives CDR1 LNHDA, CDR2 SQIVND (reference sequence). Trimming removed 5 bases from V and 4 bases from J; junction bases left unmatched: 4. This CDR3 is 15 amino acids long.